This TCR beta chain was obtained from a study of blood T cell repertoires in COVID-19. Trimming took 1 base from V and 2 from J; bases not matched to a gene: 6. Germline assignment: CDR1 SGHNT and CDR2 YYREEE (reference sequence). The CDR3 runs 16 residues. Donors of Cohort 3 who recovered were those that had two negative PCRs, clearance, or symptom resolution. Generated by immunoSEQ multiplex PCR, the TCRdb table keeps only in-frame clones and is missing some. The sample has about 140,000 clones, around 86% seen once. Sequenced sample: PBMCs or T cells enriched from blood (not recorded which). The clonotype comes from a man aged 55 to 69 who had recovered from COVID-19. The rearrangement uses TRBV5-4 and TRBJ2-5; 9 bases match TRBD2. CDR3 in DNA: TGTGCCAGCAGCTTGTCTGTGCGGGGGGGGCAAGAGACCCAGTACTTC. This gives the protein CASSLSVRGGQETQYF.